The rows below give T cell receptor beta chains drawn from one sample of a study of T-cell memory formation after mild COVID-19. TCRdb reanalysed the 5' RACE reads using MiXCR and keeps one entry per CDR3 protein. The sample has about half a million distinct CDR3 sequences; 15% to 20% are singletons. The sample was PBMCs or a T cell subset sorted from them (not recorded which). All receptors derive from an adult woman who had mild COVID-19 (a few samples of this study predate the infection). Cell type and time point are not known. Each CDR3 is given with its conserved first and last residue. The order of the fields is V gene, CDR3 protein.

>TRBV6-5
CASQRAGWGHNEQFF
>TRBV5-6
CASSLAAGRSYEQYF
>TRBV5-4
CASSLPGLAGGPGTDTQYF
>TRBV30
CAWRLTGTSGRDRNIQYF
>TRBV24-1
CATSETLAGVNEQFF
>TRBV20-1
CTPARLRSYNEQFF
>TRBV5-4
CATQPDRGLETQYF
>TRBV14
CASSQVGTGGADTQYF
>TRBV5-1
CASRLAGDHNEQFF
>TRBV7-8
CASSLVVGGFGAYEQYF
>TRBV7-9
CASSFLGGEQYF
>TRBV3-1
CASSHYPGLATDTQYF
>TRBV12-3/TRBV12-4
CASSLRGTDNEQFF
>TRBV12-3/TRBV12-4
CASSRPGTSGGGGEFF
>TRBV7-6
CASRPGQGTYEQYF
>TRBV12-3/TRBV12-4
CASRAGTGPDTQYF
>TRBV29-1
CSVVWTSGNPYEQYF
>TRBV20-1
CSASGAGFNYGYTF
>TRBV12-3/TRBV12-4
CASSLLDYEQYF
>TRBV12-3/TRBV12-4
CASSFRGAGYTF
>TRBV6-2/TRBV6-3
CASSSQKEGTDTQYF
>TRBV27
CASSWTGAYGYTF
>TRBV7-9
CASSPDYHNEQFF
>TRBV6-2/TRBV6-3
CASNTVEGQPQHF
>TRBV12-3/TRBV12-4
CASSLSGFADTQYF
>TRBV11-2
CASSGGVNNEQFF
>TRBV2
CASSVQQGIGELFF
>TRBV29-1
CSVVEDTTYEQYF
>TRBV5-4
CASSLYGAYEQYF